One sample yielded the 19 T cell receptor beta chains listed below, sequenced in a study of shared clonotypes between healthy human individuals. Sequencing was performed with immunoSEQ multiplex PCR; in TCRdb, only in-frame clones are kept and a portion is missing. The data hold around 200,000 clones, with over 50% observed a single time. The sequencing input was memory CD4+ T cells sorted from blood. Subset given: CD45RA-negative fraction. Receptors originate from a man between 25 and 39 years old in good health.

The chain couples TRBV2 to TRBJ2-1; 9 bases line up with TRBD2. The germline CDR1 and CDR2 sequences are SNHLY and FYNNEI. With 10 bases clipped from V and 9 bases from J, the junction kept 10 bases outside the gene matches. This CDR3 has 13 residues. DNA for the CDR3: TGTGCCACCCCCGGAGCGGGAGGAATTGAGCAGTTCTTC. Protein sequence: CATPGAGGIEQFF.

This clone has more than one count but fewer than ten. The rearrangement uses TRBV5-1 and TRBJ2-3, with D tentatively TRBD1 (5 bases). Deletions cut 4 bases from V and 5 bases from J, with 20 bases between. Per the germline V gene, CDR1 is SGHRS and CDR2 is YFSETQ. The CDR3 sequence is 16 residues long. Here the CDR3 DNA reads TGCGCCAGCAGCCAAACCGGGCGGCAGGGCGGAGATACGCAGTATTTT. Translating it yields CASSQTGRQGGDTQYF.

The CDR3 spells CAWSDGGRWGEETQYF. The CDR3, as DNA: TGTGCCTGGAGTGACGGCGGGAGGTGGGGCGAGGAGACCCAGTACTTC. The chain couples TRBV30 to TRBJ2-5; 8 nucleotides match TRBD2. The germline V gene encodes CDR1 GTSNPN and CDR2 SVGIG (reference sequence). V trimming: 1 base; J trimming: 5 bases; junction bases outside the gene matches: 12. The CDR3 totals 16 residues.

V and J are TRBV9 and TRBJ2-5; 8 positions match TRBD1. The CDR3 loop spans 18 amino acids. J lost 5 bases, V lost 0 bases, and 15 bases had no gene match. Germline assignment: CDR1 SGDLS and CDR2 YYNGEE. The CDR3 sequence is CASSVAPTGGLGRETQYF. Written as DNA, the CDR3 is TGTGCCAGCAGCGTAGCTCCAACAGGGGGTCTAGGCAGGGAGACCCAGTACTTC.

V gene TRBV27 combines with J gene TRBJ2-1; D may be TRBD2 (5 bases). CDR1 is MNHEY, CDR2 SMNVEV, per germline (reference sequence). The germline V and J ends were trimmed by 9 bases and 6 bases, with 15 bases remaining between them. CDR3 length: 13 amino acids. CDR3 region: CASHAWTANEQFF. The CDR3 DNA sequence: TGTGCCAGTCATGCCTGGACTGCCAATGAGCAGTTCTTC.

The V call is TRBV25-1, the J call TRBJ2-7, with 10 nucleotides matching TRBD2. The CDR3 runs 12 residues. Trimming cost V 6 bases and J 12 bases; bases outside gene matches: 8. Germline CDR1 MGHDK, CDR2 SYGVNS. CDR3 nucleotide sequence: TGTGCCAGCAGAGCCCTAGCGGGAGTGTTGTACTTC. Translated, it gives CASRALAGVLYF.

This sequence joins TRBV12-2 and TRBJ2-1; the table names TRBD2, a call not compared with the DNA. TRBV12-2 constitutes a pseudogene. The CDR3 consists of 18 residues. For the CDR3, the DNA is TGTGCAAGTCGCTCCCATGGACTAGCGGGACCCTTCTACAATGAGCAGTTCTTC. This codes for CASRSHGLAGPFYNEQFF.

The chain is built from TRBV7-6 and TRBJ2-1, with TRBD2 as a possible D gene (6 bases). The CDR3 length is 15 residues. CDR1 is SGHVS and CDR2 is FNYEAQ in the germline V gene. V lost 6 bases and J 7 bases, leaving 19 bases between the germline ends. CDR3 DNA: TGTGCCAGCAGTCTAATGGGGACTCCGGGTAATGAGCAGTTCTTC. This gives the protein CASSLMGTPGNEQFF.

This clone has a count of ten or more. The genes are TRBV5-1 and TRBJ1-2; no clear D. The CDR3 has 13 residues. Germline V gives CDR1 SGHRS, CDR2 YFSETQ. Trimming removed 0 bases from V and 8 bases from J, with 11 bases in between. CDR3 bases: TGCGCCAGCAGCTTGGAGTCCGGGTTAGGCTACACCTTC. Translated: CASSLESGLGYTF.

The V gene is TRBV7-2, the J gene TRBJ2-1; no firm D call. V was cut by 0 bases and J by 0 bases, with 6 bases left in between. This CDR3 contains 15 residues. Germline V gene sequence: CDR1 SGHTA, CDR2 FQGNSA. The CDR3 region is CASSLAASSYNEQFF. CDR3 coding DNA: TGTGCCAGCAGCTTAGCGGCTAGCTCCTACAATGAGCAGTTCTTC.

The CDR3 coding sequence is TGCGCCAGCAGCTGGGGGGGACTTAATCAGCCCCAGCATTTT. Translation: CASSWGGLNQPQHF. This sequence joins TRBV5-1 and TRBJ1-5, with a weak D call TRBD1 (5 bases). This CDR3 region has 14 residues. The germline CDR1 and CDR2 sequences are SGHRS and YFSETQ. V was shortened by 3 bases and J by 4 bases, with 11 bases between the two germline ends.

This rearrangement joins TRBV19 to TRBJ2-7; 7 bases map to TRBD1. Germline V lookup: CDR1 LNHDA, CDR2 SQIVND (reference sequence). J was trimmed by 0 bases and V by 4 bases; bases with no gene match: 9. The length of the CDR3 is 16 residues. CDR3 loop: CASSTRTGRGSYEQYF. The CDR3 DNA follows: TGTGCCAGTAGTACCAGGACAGGCCGGGGCTCCTACGAGCAGTACTTC.

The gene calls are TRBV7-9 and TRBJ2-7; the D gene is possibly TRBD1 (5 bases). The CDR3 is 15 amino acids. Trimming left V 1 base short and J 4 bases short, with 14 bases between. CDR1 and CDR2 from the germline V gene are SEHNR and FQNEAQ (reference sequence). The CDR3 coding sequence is TGTGCCAGCAGCTTAGATCAGGGCAATTTGTACGAGCAGTACTTC. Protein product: CASSLDQGNLYEQYF.

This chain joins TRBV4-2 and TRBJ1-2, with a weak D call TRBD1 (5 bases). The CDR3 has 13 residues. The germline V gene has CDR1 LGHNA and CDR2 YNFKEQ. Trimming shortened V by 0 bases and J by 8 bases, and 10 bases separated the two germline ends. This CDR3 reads CASSQDLGEGYTF. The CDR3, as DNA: TGTGCCAGCAGCCAAGATCTGGGGGAGGGCTACACCTTC.

The CDR3 coding sequence is TGTGCCAGCAACCTCGGATCCTCACTCTCGTCCAGGGACAATGAGCAGTTCTTC. As protein: CASNLGSSLSSRDNEQFF. This rearrangement joins TRBV28 to TRBJ2-1; TRBD1 might be the D (5 bases). Per the germline V gene, CDR1 is MDHEN and CDR2 is SYDVKM. Between the trimmed V and J ends, which lost 7 bases and 5 bases, there was a span of 27 bases. This CDR3 has 18 residues.

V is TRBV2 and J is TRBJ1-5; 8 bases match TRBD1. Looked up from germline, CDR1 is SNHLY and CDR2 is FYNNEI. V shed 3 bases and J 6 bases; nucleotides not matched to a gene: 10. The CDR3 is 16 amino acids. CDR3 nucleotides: TGTGCCAGCAGTGAGACCAGACAGGGGTCGGGTCAGCCCCAGCATTTT. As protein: CASSETRQGSGQPQHF.

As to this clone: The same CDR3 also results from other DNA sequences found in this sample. CDR3 DNA: TGTGCCAGTAGCCGACAGGGCGATGGCTACACCTTC. Encoded protein: CASSRQGDGYTF. This sequence joins TRBV19 and TRBJ1-2; TRBD1 agrees at 7 bases. Germline V gene sequence: CDR1 LNHDA, CDR2 SQIVND (reference sequence). Trimming at V came to 6 bases and at J to 6 bases, leaving 4 bases not matched to a gene. The CDR3 is made up of 12 amino acids.

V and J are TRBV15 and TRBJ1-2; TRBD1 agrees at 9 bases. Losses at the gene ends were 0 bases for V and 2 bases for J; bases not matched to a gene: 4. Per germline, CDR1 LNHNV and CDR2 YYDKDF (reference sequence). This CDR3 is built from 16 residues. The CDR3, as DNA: TGTGCCACCAGCAGAGACGGGACAGGGAAGAACTATGGCTACACCTTC. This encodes CATSRDGTGKNYGYTF.

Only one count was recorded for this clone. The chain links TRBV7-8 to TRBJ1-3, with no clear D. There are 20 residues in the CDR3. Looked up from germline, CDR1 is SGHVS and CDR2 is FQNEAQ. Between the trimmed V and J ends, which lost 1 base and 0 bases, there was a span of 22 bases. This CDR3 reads CASSLEGRVSQRPSGNTIYF. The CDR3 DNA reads TGTGCCAGCAGCTTAGAGGGAAGGGTTAGCCAGAGACCCTCTGGAAACACCATATATTTT.